Below, 9 T cell receptor beta chains from the same sample are listed, as sequenced in a study of spatial heterogeneity in lung cancer. These receptors have no known antigen. Overall study results and limits: Expanded alpha and beta TCR counts within tumors tracked tumor mutation counts.

The time point here: sample taken at primary tumor resection. TCRdb itself ran the 5' RACE reads through MiXCR, one entry per CDR3 protein. The sample has 17,000 or so distinct CDR3 sequences, 5% to 7.5% seen once. This material consisted of lung tumor tissue, taken at surgery. The receptors here all came from a male donor with early-stage non-small cell lung cancer.

Many counts were recorded for this clonotype. The size of this beta chain means little, since it is a stray read in a library made for alpha chains. The chain employs TRBV6-1 and TRBJ1-2; 7 bases agree with TRBD1. With 5 bases clipped from V and 7 bases from J, the junction kept 13 bases outside the gene matches. This CDR3 spans 15 amino acids. Germline V gene data show CDR1 as MNHNS and CDR2 as SASEGT. CDR3 DNA: TGTGCCAGCAGTAACTTGGACAGGTTAGGAGGTGGCTACACCTTC. This translates into CASSNLDRLGGGYTF.

This clonotype was found many times. The size of this beta chain means little, since it is a stray read in a library made for alpha chains. The chain uses TRBV20-1 and TRBJ1-1, with D unclear. The germline CDR1 and CDR2 sequences are DFQATT and SNEGSKA (reference sequence). There are 13 residues in the CDR3. V shed 6 bases and J shed 1 base, with 12 bases lying between them. The DNA for the CDR3 is TGCAGTGCCGCGACATTGTCGAACACTGAAGCTTTCTTT. Translation: CSAATLSNTEAFF.

This clonotype rates as medium-sized. The library was prepared for alpha chains; this beta chain is a stray read, so its frequency means little. The chain links TRBV29-1 to TRBJ2-7; no firm D call. V was shortened by 6 bases and J by 9 bases, with 18 bases between the two germline ends. Germline V lookup: CDR1 SQVTM, CDR2 ANQGSEA. The CDR3 loop spans 12 amino acids. CDR3 bases: TGCAGCGTCTGGATTCCTCTTATCGGGCAGTACTTC. Protein: CSVWIPLIGQYF.

This clonotype was found many times. This beta chain turned up in a library designed for alpha chains; as an off-target read, its abundance says little. V and J are TRBV20-1 and TRBJ2-1, with 7 bases fitting TRBD1. The V gene end was trimmed by 3 bases and the J gene end by 5 bases; junction bases not matched to a gene: 10. Per germline, CDR1 DFQATT and CDR2 SNEGSKA (reference sequence). The CDR3 has 15 amino acids. CDR3: CSARGLEGAHNEQFF. The CDR3 DNA follows: TGCAGTGCTAGGGGCCTAGAGGGGGCCCACAATGAGCAGTTCTTC.

This clonotype was observed many times. The library was designed around alpha chains, so this beta chain is a stray read whose abundance carries little weight. V usage is TRBV4-1 and J usage is TRBJ2-5; no definite D call. Germline V gives CDR1 MGHRA, CDR2 YSYEKL. V dropped 0 bases and J dropped 2 bases, with 16 bases sitting between them. The CDR3 sequence is 17 residues long. In DNA, the CDR3 is TGCGCCAGCAGCCAAGACAATCTCAACACCTTTCAAGAGACCCAGTACTTC. It translates to CASSQDNLNTFQETQYF.

This clonotype was seen ten or more times. Found in a library prepared for alpha chains, this beta chain is an off-target read, and its abundance has little meaning. The V gene is TRBV29-1, the J gene TRBJ1-1; 8 bases agree with TRBD1. The germline gives CDR1 SQVTM, CDR2 ANQGSEA. V lost 2 bases, J lost 6 bases, and 11 bases stayed unmatched. The CDR3 runs 15 residues. CDR3: CSVETPQGVEAEAFF. The CDR3, as DNA: TGCAGCGTTGAAACCCCACAGGGGGTGGAGGCTGAAGCTTTCTTT.

This clonotype was seen at least ten times. This beta chain was picked up by a library intended for alpha chains and is off target, so its count carries little meaning. The genes are TRBV7-9 and TRBJ2-2; D gene ambiguous. The CDR3 has 16 residues. Germline-derived CDR1 and CDR2 are SEHNR and FQNEAQ (reference sequence). The V end lost 2 bases, the J end lost 1 base, and 11 bases lay between the germline ends. CDR3 protein: CASSLRNSLNTGELFF. Here the CDR3 DNA reads TGTGCCAGCAGCTTAAGAAATAGCTTGAACACCGGGGAGCTGTTTTTT.

This clonotype was seen many times. In a library made to pick up alpha chains, this beta chain is a stray read with a size that means little. This rearrangement joins TRBV20-1 to TRBJ1-4; TRBD1 matches at 8 bases. The germline V gene encodes CDR1 DFQATT and CDR2 SNEGSKA (reference sequence). CDR3 length: 11 amino acids. The V segment lost 6 bases and the J segment 10 bases; nucleotides outside the gene matches: 4. The CDR3 DNA reads as TGCAGTGCCCCGACAGGGGCAAAACTGTTTTTT. Protein product: CSAPTGAKLFF.

This clonotype was observed many times. This beta chain is off target for a library built for alpha chains, so its abundance means little. The CDR3 sequence is CASSPGGESDTQYF. CDR3 bases: TGTGCCAGCAGTCCCGGCGGGGAATCAGATACGCAGTATTTT. This sequence joins TRBV28 and TRBJ2-3; weak D call: TRBD2 (6 bases). V was clipped by 5 bases and J by 4 bases, with 13 bases between them. The germline V gene has CDR1 MDHEN and CDR2 SYDVKM. The CDR3 is 14 amino acids.